The entry that follows covers one T cell receptor (beta chain) sequence. Its matching antigen is unknown. Each donor's blood draw was approximately 10 milliliters of peripheral blood. The data were obtained in a study of blood T cells in healthy people across ages. Study-wide findings and caveats: Donor CMV status, an unknown factor, possibly confounded changes in expanded clonotypes.

This CDR3 comprises 16 residues. V lost 3 bases, J lost 0 bases, and 9 bases lay in between. Germline V gene sequence: CDR1 SNHLY, CDR2 FYNNEI. For the second PCR, which ran for roughly 6 to 12 cycles, a sample-barcoded 5' primer and a J-beta primer mix were used. TCRdb redid the calling of the 5' RACE reads with MiXCR, one entry per CDR3 protein. The sample holds some 760,000 distinct CDR3 sequences, roughly 25% seen once. The sample was also reused in another study, on T cells of mothers and their children. That source notes: Among related mother-child pairs, overlap was slightly higher than in unrelated pairs, though not significantly.

This sequence was found in a boy aged 5-17 years in good health. This rearrangement joins TRBV2 to TRBJ2-6, with a tentative D call TRBD1 (6 bases). Sample: blood. CDR3 in amino acids: CASSDGGPSGANVLTF. The CDR3, as DNA: TGTGCCAGCAGTGATGGGGGCCCCTCTGGGGCCAACGTCCTGACTTTC.